This T cell receptor beta chain was retrieved from a study of human T cells and chemical hapten exposure. In the study overall: Scalp application of diphenylcyclopropenone was performed weekly in patients across the entire roughly 23-week study.

The germline CDR1 and CDR2 sequences are SGHRS and YFSETQ. Between the trimmed V and J ends, which lost 2 bases and 7 bases, there was a span of 9 bases. This CDR3 comprises 12 residues. The sample's time point: patch test 3, about 24 weeks after DPC sensitization. Treatment indicated: therapeutic diphenylcyclopropenone sensitization with weekly scalp DPC. Total RNA was isolated from whole blood that had not been fractionated. MiXCR, applied by TCRdb to the RACE reads, yields one record per CDR3 protein. The data hold roughly 89,000 distinct CDR3 sequences, with approximately 10% observed a single time. The table lists this clonotype with many counts.

The source of this sequence is a woman aged 25 to 39 with alopecia areata. Some clones in this sample may be carry-over from other donors' samples. The rearrangement links TRBV5-1 to TRBJ2-5, with D tentatively TRBD2 (5 bases). The material sequenced was whole blood, taken in connection with sensitization to the hapten diphenylcyclopropenone (DPC). DNA for the CDR3: TGCGCCAGCAGCTTTCCTGAGGGGACCCAGTACTTC. It yields the protein CASSFPEGTQYF.